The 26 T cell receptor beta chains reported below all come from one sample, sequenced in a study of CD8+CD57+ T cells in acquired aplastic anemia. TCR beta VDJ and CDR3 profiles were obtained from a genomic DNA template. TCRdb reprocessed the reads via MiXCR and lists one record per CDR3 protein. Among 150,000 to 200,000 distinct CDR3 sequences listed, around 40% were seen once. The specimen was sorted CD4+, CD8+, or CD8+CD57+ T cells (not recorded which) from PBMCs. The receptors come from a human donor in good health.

Written as DNA, the CDR3 is TGCGCCAGCAGTGATGGTCCGCAGAACACTGAAGCTTTCTTT. This encodes CASSDGPQNTEAFF. The chain combines TRBV10-1 with TRBJ1-1; D gene uncertain. Germline V gene data show CDR1 as WNHNN and CDR2 as SYGVQD (reference sequence). The V gene lost 3 bases and the J gene lost 1 base, with 9 bases spanning the gap. This CDR3 is built from 14 residues.

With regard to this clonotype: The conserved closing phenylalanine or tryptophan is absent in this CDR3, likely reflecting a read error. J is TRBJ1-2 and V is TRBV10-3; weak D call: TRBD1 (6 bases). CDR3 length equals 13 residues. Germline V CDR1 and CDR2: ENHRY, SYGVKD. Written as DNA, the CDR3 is TGTGTCATCACCTCGGACAGAAACTATGGCTACACCCTC. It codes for CVITSDRNYGYTL.

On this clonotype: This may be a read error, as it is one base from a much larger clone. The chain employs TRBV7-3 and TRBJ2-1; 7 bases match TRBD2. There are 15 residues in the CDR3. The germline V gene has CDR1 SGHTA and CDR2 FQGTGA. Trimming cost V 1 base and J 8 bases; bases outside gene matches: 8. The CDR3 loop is CASSLIRKRDHEQFF. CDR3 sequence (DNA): TGTGCCAGCAGCTTAATAAGAAAGCGGGACCATGAGCAGTTCTTC.

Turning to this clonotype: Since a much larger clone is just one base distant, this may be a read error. For the CDR3, the DNA is TGCAGCGTTGTGGAGGGACAGGACAACTATAGCTACACCTTC. Translated: CSVVEGQDNYSYTF. J is TRBJ1-2 and V is TRBV29-1, with 8 bases aligning to TRBD1. The CDR3 is 14 residues long. The germline CDR1 and CDR2 sequences are SQVTM and ANQGSEA.

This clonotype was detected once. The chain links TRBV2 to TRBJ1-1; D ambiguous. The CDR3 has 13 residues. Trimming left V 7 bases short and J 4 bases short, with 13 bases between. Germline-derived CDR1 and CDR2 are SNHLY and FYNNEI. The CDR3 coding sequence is TGTGCCAGCATCTGGCAGGAGGGCACTGAAGCTTTCTTT. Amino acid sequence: CASIWQEGTEAFF.

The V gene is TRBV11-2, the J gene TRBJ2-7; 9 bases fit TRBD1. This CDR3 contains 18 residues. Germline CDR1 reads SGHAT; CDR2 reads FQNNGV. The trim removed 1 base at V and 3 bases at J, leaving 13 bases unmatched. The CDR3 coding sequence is TGTGCCAGCAGCTTAGTTGCCCGCCCGGGACAGGGTATCTACGAGCAGTACTTC. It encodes CASSLVARPGQGIYEQYF.

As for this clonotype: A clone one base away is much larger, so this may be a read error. The CDR3 coding sequence is TGCGCCAGCAGCCGCTGGACTAGCGGGAGGGCCGATGAGCAGCTCTTC. Its translation is CASSRWTSGRADEQLF. The V and J genes are TRBV4-3 and TRBJ2-1; TRBD2 matches at 15 bases. There are 16 residues in the CDR3. Per the germline V gene, CDR1 is LGHNA and CDR2 is YSLEER.

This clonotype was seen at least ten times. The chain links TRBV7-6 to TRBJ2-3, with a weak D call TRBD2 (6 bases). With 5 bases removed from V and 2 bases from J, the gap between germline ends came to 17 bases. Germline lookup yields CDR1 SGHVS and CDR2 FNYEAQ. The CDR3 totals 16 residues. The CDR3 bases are TGTGCCAGCAGCCCCCGTAGCGGTACCTCCACAGATACGCAGTATTTT. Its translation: CASSPRSGTSTDTQYF.

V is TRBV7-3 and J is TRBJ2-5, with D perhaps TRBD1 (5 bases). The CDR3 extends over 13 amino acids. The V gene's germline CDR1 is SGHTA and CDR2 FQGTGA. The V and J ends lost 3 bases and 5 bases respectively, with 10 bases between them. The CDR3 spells CASSLMAGETQYF. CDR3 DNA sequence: TGTGCCAGCAGCTTGATGGCAGGGGAGACCCAGTACTTC. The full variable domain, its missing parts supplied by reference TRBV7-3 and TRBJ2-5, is GAGVSQTPSNKVTEKGKYVELRCDPISGHTALYWYRQSLGQGPEFLIYFQGTGAADDSGLPNDRFFAVRPEGSVSTLKIQRTERGDSAVYLCASSLMAGETQYFGPGTRLLVL.

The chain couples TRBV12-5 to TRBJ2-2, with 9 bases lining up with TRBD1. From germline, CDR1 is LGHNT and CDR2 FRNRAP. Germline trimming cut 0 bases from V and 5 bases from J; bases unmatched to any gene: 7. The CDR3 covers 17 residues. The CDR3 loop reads CASGLVRGTGMTGELFF. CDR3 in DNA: TGTGCTAGTGGTTTGGTACGGGGGACAGGGATGACCGGGGAGCTGTTTTTT. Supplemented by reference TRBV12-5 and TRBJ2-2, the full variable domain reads DARVTQTPRHKVTEMGQEVTMRCQPILGHNTVFWYRQTMMQGLELLAYFRNRAPLDDSGMPKDRFSAEMPDATLATLKIQPSEPRDSAVYFCASGLVRGTGMTGELFFGEGSRLTVL.

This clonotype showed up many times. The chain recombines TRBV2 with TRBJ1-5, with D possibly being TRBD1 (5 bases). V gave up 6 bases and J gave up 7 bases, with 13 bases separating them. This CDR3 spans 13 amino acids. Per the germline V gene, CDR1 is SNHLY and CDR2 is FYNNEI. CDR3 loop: CASRGQGEQPQHF. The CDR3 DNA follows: TGTGCCAGCAGGGGGCAGGGCGAACAGCCCCAGCATTTT.

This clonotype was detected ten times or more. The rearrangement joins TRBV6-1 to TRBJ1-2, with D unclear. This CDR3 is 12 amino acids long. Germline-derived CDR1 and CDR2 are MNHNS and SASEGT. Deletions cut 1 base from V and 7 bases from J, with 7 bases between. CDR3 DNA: TGTGCCAGCAGTGAAGGGGCTGGTGGCTACACCTTC. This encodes CASSEGAGGYTF.

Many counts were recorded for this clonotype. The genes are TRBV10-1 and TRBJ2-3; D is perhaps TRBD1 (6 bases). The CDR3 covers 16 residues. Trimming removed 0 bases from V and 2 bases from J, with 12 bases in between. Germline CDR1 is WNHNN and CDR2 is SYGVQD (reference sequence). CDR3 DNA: TGCGCCAGCAGTGAGTCTCGTCCAGGGGCCACAGATACGCAGTATTTT. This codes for CASSESRPGATDTQYF.

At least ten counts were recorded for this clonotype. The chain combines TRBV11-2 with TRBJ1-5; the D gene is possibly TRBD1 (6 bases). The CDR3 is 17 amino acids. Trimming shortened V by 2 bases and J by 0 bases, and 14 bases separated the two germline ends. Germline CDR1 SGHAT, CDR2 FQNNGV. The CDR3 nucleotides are TGTGCCAGCAGCTTAAGGTTGGACAGTTATAGCAATCAGCCCCAGCATTTT. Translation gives CASSLRLDSYSNQPQHF.

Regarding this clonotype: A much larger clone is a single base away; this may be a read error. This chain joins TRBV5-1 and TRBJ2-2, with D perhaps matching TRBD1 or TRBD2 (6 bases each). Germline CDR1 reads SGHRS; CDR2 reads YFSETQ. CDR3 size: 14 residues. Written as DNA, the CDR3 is TGCGCCAGCGGAAATACAGGGATCGGCGGGGAGCTGCTTTTT. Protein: CASGNTGIGGELLF.

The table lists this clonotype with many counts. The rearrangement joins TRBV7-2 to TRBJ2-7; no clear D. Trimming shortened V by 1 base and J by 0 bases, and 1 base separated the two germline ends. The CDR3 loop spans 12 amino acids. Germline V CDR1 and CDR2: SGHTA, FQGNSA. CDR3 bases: TGTGCCAGCAGCTTAGGCTCCTACGAGCAGTACTTC. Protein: CASSLGSYEQYF.

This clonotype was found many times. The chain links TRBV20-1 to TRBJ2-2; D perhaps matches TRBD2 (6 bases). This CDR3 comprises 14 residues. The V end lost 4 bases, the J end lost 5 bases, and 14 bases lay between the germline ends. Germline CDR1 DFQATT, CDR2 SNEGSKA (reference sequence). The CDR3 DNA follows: TGCAGTGCTATTGGGCCTGGGGGGACCGGGGAGCTGTTTTTT. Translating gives CSAIGPGGTGELFF.

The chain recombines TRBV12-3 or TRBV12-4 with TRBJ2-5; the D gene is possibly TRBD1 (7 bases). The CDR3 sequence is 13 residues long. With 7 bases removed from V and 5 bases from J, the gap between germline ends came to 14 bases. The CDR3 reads CASTSDRVETQYF. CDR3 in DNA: TGTGCCAGCACTAGCGACAGGGTGGAGACCCAGTACTTC.

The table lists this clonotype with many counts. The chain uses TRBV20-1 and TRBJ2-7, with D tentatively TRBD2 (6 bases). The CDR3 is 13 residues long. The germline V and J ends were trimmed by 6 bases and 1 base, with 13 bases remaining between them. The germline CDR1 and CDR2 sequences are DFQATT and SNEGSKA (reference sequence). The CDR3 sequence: CSASAGLSYEQYF. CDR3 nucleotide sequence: TGCAGTGCCTCCGCGGGACTTTCCTACGAGCAGTACTTC.

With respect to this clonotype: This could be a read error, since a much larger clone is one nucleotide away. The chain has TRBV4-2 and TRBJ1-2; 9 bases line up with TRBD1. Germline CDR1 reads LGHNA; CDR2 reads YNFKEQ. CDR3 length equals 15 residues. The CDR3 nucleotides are TGTGCCAGCAGCCAAGAGGACAGGGGAATCTATGGCTACGCCTTC. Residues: CASSQEDRGIYGYAF.

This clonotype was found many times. The CDR3 bases are TGCAGTGCTAGAGATGATTCCTTGACAGGGCGCTTGCAGCCCCAGCATTTT. Protein: CSARDDSLTGRLQPQHF. The chain employs TRBV20-1 and TRBJ1-5, with 7 bases lining up with TRBD1. Germline trimming cut 0 bases from V and 7 bases from J; bases unmatched to any gene: 15. This CDR3 spans 17 amino acids. Germline assignment: CDR1 DFQATT and CDR2 SNEGSKA (reference sequence).

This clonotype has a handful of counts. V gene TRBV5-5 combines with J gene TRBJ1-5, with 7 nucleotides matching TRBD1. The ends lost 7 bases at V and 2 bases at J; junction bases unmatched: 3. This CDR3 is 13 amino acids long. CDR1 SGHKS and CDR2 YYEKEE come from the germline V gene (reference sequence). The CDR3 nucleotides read TGTGCCAGCTCAGGGGGAGGCAATCAGCCCCAGCATTTT. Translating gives CASSGGGNQPQHF. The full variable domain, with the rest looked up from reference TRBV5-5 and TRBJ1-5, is DAGVTQSPTHLIKTRGQQVTLRCSPISGHKSVSWYQQVLGQGPQFIFQYYEKEERGRGNFPDRFSARQFPNYSSELNVNALLLGDSALYLCASSGGGNQPQHFGDGTRLSIL.

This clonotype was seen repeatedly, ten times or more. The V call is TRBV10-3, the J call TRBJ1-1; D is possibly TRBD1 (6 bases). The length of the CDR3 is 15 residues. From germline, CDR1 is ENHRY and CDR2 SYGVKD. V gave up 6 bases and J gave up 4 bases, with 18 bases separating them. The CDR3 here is CAIRNRQDPGTEAFF. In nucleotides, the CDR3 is TGTGCCATCAGAAATAGACAGGACCCGGGCACTGAAGCTTTCTTT.

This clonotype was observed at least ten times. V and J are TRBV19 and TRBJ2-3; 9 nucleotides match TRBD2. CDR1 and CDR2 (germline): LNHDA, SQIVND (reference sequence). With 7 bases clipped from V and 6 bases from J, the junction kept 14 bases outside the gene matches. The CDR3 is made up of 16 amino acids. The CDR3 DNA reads TGTGCCAGTACCTCGACGGTCGGGCGGGGGGGTGATACGCAGTATTTT. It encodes CASTSTVGRGGDTQYF.

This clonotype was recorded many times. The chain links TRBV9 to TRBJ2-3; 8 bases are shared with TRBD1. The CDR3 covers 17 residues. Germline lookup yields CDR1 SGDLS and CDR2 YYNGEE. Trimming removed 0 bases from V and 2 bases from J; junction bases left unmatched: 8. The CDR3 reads CASSVGYQGAITDTQYF. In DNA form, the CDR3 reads TGTGCCAGCAGCGTAGGGTATCAGGGGGCGATCACAGATACGCAGTATTTT.

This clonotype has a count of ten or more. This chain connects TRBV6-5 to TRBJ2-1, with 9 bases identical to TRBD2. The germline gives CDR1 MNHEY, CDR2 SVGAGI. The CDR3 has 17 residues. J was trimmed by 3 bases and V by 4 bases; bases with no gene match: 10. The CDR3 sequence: CASSSPRRLADYNEQFF. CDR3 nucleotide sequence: TGTGCCAGCAGTTCGCCGCGCAGACTAGCGGACTACAATGAGCAGTTCTTC.